This T cell receptor (beta chain) was recorded in a study of cytomegalovirus exposure and HLA in healthy donors. General observations from the study: Across all donors, roughly uniform sequencing depth was an assumption of the presence/absence analyses. The authors judged a highly shared variant cluster likely a sequencing artifact.

Primers included in the PCR were 60 Vbeta and 13 Jbeta primers. Repertoires were generated with immunoSEQ multiplex PCR, while TCRdb's copy carries only in-frame clones and drops some. This table has approximately 250,000 clones, roughly 81% appearing once. Turning to this clone: Its antigen is undetermined.

Germline lookup yields CDR1 LNHDA and CDR2 SQIVND (reference sequence). CDR3 size: 15 residues. With 3 bases clipped from V and 5 bases from J, the junction kept 5 bases outside the gene matches. Sample: PBMCs. The source is a girl aged 2-10 years in good health and CMV-seronegative. This chain links TRBV19 with TRBJ2-1; 9 bases line up with TRBD2. The CDR3 region has the DNA TGTGCCAGTAGTATTGTTAGCGGGGGTAACAATGAGCAGTTCTTC. Translation gives CASSIVSGGNNEQFF.